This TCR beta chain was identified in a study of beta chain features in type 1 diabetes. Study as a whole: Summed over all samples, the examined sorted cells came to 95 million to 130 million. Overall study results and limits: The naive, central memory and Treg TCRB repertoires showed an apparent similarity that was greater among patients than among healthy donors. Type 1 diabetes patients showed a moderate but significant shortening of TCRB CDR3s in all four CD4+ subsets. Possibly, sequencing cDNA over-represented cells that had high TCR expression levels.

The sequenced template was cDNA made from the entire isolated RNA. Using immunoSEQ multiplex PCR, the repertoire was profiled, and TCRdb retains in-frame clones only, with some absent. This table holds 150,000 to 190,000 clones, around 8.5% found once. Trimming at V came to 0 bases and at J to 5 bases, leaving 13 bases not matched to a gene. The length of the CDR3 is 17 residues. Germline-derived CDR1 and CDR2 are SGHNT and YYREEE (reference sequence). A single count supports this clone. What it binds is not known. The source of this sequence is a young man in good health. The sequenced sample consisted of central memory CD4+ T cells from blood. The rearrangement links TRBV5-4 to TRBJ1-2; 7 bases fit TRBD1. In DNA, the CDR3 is TGTGCCAGCAGCTTGGGTACAGAGGGACAGCGGCTATATGGCTACACCTTC. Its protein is CASSLGTEGQRLYGYTF.